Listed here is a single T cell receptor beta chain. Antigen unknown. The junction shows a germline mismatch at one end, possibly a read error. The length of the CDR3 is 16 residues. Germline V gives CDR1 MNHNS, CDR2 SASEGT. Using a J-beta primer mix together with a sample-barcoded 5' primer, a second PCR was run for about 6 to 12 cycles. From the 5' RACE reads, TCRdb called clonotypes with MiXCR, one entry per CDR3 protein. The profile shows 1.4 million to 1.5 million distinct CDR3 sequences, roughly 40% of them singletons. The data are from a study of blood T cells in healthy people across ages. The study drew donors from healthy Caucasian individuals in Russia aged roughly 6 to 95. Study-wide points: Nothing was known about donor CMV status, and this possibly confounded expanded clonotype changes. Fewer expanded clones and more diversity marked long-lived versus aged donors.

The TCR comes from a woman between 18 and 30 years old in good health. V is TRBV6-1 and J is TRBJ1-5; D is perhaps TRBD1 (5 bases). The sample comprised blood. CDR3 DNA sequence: TGTGCCGGCAGTGAACCCTCGATGGGGCCAAATCAGCCCCAGCATTTT. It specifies CAGSEPSMGPNQPQHF.